The source of this TCR beta chain is a study of OX40 agonist ivuxolimab in advanced cancers. Overall study: Eligibility admitted prior anti-PD-1, anti-PD-L1 or anti-CTLA-4 therapy; about 40% had some. Study findings and constraints: Both CD4+ and CD8+ T cell populations in blood had undergone clonal expansion by week 6 at 0.1 to 3.0 mg/kg. Some patients who did not respond also had low normalized T-cell clonal expansion.

V lost 2 bases, J lost 4 bases, and 15 bases lay in between. The CDR3 length is 15 residues. Germline CDR1 reads SGHTS; CDR2 reads YDEGEE. Individuals having autoimmune disease history or systemic immunosuppression were not enrolled. As regards this clone: Its antigen is as yet unknown.

Generated by immunoSEQ multiplex PCR, the TCRdb table keeps only in-frame clones and is missing some. The sample consists of tens of thousands of clones, roughly 89% of them appearing once. The chain links TRBV5-8 to TRBJ1-2, with a tentative D call TRBD1 (5 bases). Sequenced material: CD4+ or CD8+ T cells sorted from blood, taken in a trial of the OX40 agonist ivuxolimab. The sequence came from an adult with an advanced solid tumor such as melanoma, head and neck, liver or kidney cancer. CDR3 protein: CASSFRPDSPYGYTF. CDR3 DNA sequence: TGTGCCAGCAGCTTCAGGCCCGACAGTCCCTATGGCTACACCTTC.